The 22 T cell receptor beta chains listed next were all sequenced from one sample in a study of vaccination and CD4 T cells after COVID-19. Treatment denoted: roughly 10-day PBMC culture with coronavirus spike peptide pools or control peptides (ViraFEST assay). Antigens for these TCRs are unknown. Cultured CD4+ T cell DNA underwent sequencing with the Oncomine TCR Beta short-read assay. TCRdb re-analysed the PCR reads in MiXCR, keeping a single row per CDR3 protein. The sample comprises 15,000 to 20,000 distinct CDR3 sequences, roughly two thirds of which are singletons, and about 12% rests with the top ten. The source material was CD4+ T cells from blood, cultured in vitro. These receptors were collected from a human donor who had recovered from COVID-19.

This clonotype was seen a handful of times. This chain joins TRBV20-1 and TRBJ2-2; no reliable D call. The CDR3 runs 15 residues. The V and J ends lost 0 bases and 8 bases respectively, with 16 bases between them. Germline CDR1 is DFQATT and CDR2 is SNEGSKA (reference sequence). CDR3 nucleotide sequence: TGCAGTGCTAGAGATCTGAATAGGCCCTCAGGGGAGCTGTTTTTT. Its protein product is CSARDLNRPSGELFF.

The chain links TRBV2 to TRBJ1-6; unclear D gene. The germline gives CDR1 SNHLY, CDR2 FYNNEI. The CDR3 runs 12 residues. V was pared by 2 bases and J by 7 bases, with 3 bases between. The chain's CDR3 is CASSEQNSPLHF. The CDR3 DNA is TGTGCCAGCAGTGAACAGAATTCACCCCTCCACTTT. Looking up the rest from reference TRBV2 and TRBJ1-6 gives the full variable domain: EPEVTQTPSHQVTQMGQEVILRCVPISNHLYFYWYRQILGQKVEFLVSFYNNEISEKSEIFDDQFSVERPDGSNFTLKIRSTKLEDSAMYFCASSEQNSPLHFGNGTRLTVT.

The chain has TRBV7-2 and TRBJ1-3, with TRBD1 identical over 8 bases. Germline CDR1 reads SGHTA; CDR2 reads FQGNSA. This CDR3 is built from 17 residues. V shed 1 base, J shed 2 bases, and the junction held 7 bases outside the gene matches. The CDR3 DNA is TGTGCCAGCAGCTTAGGAGGGACAGGACTAGCTGGAAACACCATATATTTT. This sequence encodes CASSLGGTGLAGNTIYF.

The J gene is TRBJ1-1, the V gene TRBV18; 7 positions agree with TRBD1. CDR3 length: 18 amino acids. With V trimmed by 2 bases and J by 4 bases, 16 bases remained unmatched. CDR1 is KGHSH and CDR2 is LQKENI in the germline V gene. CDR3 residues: CASSPKSTRLGGGTEAFF. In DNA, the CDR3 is TGTGCCAGCTCACCAAAGTCAACCCGTTTAGGGGGCGGCACTGAAGCTTTCTTT.

The CDR3: CSVVYRGVGTEAFF. CDR3 DNA: TGCAGCGTTGTCTACAGGGGGGTTGGGACTGAAGCTTTCTTT. The V and J genes are TRBV29-1 and TRBJ1-1, with 8 bases aligning to TRBD1. The CDR3 contains 14 residues. Germline lookup yields CDR1 SQVTM and CDR2 ANQGSEA. V shed 4 bases, J shed 5 bases, and the junction held 9 bases outside the gene matches.

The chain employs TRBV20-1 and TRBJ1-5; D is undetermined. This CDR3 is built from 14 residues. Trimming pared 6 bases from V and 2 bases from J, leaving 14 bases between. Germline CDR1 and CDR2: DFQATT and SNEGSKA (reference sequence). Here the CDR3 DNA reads TGCAGTGCCCGGACCGAATCCGGCAATCAGCCCCAGCATTTT. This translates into CSARTESGNQPQHF.

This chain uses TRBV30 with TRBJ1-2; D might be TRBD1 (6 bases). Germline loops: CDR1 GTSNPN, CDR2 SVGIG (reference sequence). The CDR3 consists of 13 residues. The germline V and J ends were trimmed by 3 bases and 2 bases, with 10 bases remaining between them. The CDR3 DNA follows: TGTGCCTGGAGGAAACAGGGCAACTATGGCTACACCTTC. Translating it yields CAWRKQGNYGYTF.

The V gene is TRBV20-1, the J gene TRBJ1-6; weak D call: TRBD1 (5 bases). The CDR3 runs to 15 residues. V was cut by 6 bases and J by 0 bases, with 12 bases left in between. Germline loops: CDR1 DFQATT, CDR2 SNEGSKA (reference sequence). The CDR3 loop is CSAGDTGSYNSPLHF. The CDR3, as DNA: TGCAGTGCGGGAGATACAGGCTCCTATAATTCACCCCTCCACTTT.

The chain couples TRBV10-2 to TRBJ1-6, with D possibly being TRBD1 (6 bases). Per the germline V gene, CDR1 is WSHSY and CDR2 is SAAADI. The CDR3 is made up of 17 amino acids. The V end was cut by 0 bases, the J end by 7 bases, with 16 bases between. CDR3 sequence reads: CASSESVRGTLNSPLHF. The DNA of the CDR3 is TGCGCCAGCAGTGAGTCTGTCAGGGGAACCCTCAATTCACCCCTCCACTTT.

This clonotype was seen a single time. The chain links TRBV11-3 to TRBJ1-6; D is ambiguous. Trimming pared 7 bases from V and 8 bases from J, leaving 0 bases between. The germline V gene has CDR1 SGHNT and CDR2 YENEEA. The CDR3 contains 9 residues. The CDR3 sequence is CASNSPLHF. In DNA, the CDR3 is TGTGCCAGCAATTCACCCCTCCACTTT.

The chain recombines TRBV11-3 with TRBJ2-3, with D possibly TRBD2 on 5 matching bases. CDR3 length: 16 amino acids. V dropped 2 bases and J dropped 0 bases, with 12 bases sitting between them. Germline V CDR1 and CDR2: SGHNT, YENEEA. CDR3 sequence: CASSLRPPGSTDTQYF. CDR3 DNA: TGTGCCAGCAGCTTACGTCCTCCGGGAAGCACAGATACGCAGTATTTT.

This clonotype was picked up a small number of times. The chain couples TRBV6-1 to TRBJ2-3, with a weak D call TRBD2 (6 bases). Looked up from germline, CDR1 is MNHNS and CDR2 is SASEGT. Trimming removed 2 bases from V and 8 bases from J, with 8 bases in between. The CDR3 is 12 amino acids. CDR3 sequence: CASSEMGGTQYF. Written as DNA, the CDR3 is TGTGCCAGCAGTGAAATGGGAGGTACGCAGTATTTT.

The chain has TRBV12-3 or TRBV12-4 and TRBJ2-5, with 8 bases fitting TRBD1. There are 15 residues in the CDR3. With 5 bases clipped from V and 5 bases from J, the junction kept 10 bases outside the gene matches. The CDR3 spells CASSIRQGLRETQYF. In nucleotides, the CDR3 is TGTGCCAGCAGTATACGACAGGGGTTAAGGGAGACCCAGTACTTC.

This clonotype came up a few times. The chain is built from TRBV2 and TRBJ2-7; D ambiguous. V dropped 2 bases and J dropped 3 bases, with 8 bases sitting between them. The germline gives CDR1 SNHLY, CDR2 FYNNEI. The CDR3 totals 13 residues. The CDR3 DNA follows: TGTGCCAGCAGTGAATTAACGGTCTACGAGCAGTACTTC. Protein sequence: CASSELTVYEQYF.

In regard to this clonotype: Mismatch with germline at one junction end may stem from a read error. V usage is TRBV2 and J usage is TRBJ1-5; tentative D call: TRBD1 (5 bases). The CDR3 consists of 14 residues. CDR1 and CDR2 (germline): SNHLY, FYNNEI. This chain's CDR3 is CASSRDGTNQPRHF. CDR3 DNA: TGTGCCAGCAGCCGGGACGGAACCAATCAGCCCCGGCATTTT.

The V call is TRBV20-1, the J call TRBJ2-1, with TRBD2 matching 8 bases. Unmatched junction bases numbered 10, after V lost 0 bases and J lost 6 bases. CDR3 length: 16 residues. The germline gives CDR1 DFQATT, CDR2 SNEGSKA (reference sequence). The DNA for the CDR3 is TGCAGTGCTAGAGATCCTTCCCGGGAGGGCCGCAATGAGCAGTTCTTC. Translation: CSARDPSREGRNEQFF.

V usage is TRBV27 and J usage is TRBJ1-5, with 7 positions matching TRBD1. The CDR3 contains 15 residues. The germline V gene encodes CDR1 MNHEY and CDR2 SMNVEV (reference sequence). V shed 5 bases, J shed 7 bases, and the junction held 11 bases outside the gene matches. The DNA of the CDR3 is TGTGCCAGCAGTGGGGGGACAGCATTGGAACAGCCCCAGCATTTT. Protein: CASSGGTALEQPQHF.

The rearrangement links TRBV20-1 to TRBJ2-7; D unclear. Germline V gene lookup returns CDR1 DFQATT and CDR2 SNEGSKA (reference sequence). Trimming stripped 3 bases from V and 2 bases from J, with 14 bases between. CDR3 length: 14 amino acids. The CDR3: CSASEKTPAYEQYF. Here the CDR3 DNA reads TGCAGTGCTAGCGAGAAGACACCTGCCTACGAGCAGTACTTC.

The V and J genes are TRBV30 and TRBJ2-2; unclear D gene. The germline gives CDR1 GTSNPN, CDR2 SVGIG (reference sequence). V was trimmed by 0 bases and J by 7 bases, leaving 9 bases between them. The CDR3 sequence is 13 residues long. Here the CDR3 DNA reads TGTGCCTGGAGTGTAGTAACTGGCGGGGAGCTGTTTTTT. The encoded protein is CAWSVVTGGELFF.

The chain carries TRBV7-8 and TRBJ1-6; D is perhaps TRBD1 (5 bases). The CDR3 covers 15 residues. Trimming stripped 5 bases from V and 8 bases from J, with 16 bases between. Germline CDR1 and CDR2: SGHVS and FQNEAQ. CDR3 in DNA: TGTGCCAGCAGCCCTCTGGGGGGGGAGTATTCACCCCTCCACTTT. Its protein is CASSPLGGEYSPLHF.

The CDR3 loop reads CSARTAGGRIYQPQHF. DNA of the CDR3: TGCAGTGCTAGGACCGCGGGGGGGCGGATTTATCAGCCCCAGCATTTT. This chain connects TRBV20-1 to TRBJ1-5; a possible D gene is TRBD1 (6 bases). The CDR3 totals 16 residues. Germline values: CDR1 DFQATT, CDR2 SNEGSKA (reference sequence). V lost 3 bases, J lost 5 bases, and 20 bases lay in between.

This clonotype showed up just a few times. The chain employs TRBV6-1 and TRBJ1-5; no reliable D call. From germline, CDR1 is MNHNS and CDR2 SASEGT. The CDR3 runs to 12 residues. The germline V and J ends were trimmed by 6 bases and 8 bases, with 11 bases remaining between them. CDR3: CASRAGWEPQHF. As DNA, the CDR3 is TGTGCCAGCAGGGCAGGTTGGGAGCCCCAGCATTTT.